This passage covers 12 T cell receptor beta chains from one sample sequenced in a study of early T cells in non-severe SARS-CoV-2 infection. A single record per CDR3 protein comes from TCRdb applying MiXCR to the 5' RACE reads. The sample lists about 92,000 distinct CDR3 sequences; around an eighth were seen once. The sample comprised whole blood. The receptors come from an adult who was a healthcare worker with PCR-confirmed SARS-CoV-2 infection or an uninfected control (not recorded which).

The sample holds a few counts of this clonotype. The chain combines TRBV7-3 with TRBJ2-2; D perhaps matches TRBD1 (6 bases). There are 16 residues in the CDR3. V was cut by 1 base and J by 2 bases, with 11 bases left in between. Looked up from germline, CDR1 is SGHTA and CDR2 is FQGTGA. The CDR3 spells CASSLKGTINTGELFF. The CDR3, as DNA: TGTGCCAGCAGCTTAAAGGGGACAATAAACACCGGGGAGCTGTTTTTT.

Only a few counts were recorded for this clonotype. The chain employs TRBV20-1 and TRBJ2-7; 7 bases map to TRBD2. V was clipped by 6 bases and J by 1 base; unmatched bases: 3. There are 12 residues in the CDR3. Germline V gene lookup returns CDR1 DFQATT and CDR2 SNEGSKA (reference sequence). The CDR3 nucleotides are TGCAGTGCCGGGGAGGGGTCCTACGAGCAGTACTTC. It encodes CSAGEGSYEQYF.

As concerns this clonotype: The germline gene is not matched at one end of the junction; a read error may be the cause. This chain links TRBV6-5 with TRBJ1-6, with TRBD1 matching over 8 bases. Germline-derived CDR1 and CDR2 are MNHEY and SVGAGI. The CDR3 sequence is 14 residues long. The CDR3, as DNA: TGTGCCAGCAGCCGACAGGGGACGAGTTCATCCCTCCACTTT. It specifies CASSRQGTSSSLHF.

The chain links TRBV20-1 to TRBJ1-1; D remains unclear. Trimming stripped 0 bases from V and 5 bases from J, with 10 bases between. CDR3 length equals 13 residues. Germline-derived CDR1 and CDR2 are DFQATT and SNEGSKA (reference sequence). The CDR3: CSARDLKWTEAFF. CDR3 in DNA: TGCAGTGCTAGAGATCTTAAGTGGACTGAAGCTTTCTTT.

The J gene is TRBJ1-2, the V gene TRBV19; the D gene is possibly TRBD1 (5 bases). V shed 2 bases and J shed 4 bases, with 11 bases lying between them. The CDR3 spans 14 residues. From germline, CDR1 is LNHDA and CDR2 SQIVND (reference sequence). In DNA form, the CDR3 reads TGTGCCAGTAGTATATTAGGGGAGCGCTATGGCTACACCTTC. This gives the protein CASSILGERYGYTF.

This clonotype was detected only a few times. The rearrangement joins TRBV18 to TRBJ2-3; D ambiguous. This CDR3 comprises 13 residues. The ends were cut back, 1 base at V and 6 bases at J, with 8 bases in the middle. Germline V gives CDR1 KGHSH, CDR2 LQKENI. The chain's CDR3 is CASSPQGSDTQYF. The CDR3 DNA follows: TGTGCCAGCTCACCACAGGGTTCGGATACGCAGTATTTT.

This clonotype came up a few times. The rearrangement joins TRBV21-1 to TRBJ2-2; the tabulated D call, TRBD1, remains unverified against the DNA. TRBV21-1 is a pseudogene. The CDR3 sequence is 18 residues long. CDR3 bases: TGTGCCAGCAGACTACATGGGAGGGGGCTTCGCGACACCGGGGAGCTGTTTTTT. It translates to CASRLHGRGLRDTGELFF.

In this sample, this clonotype turned up once. A read error may produce the germline difference seen at one junction end. The genes are TRBV29-1 and TRBJ2-1; a possible D gene is TRBD2 (6 bases). The CDR3 has 15 amino acids. Germline assignment: CDR1 SQVTM and CDR2 ANQGSEA. Written as DNA, the CDR3 is TGCAGCGTTGTCCTGGGACGCGGGGCTGGTATTGAGCAGATCTTC. Amino acids: CSVVLGRGAGIEQIF.

V and J are TRBV4-1 and TRBJ2-2; TRBD1 is a possible D gene (5 bases). The V end lost 0 bases, the J end lost 7 bases, and 15 bases lay between the germline ends. The CDR3 is made up of 16 amino acids. In germline, CDR1 is MGHRA, CDR2 YSYEKL. For the CDR3, the DNA is TGCGCCAGCAGCCAAGAACGGCCAGGGAATATCGGGGAGCTGTTTTTT. Its translation is CASSQERPGNIGELFF.

The CDR3 sequence: CSARRGGNTIYF. The DNA of the CDR3 is TGCAGTGCTAGACGAGGTGGAAACACCATATATTTT. This chain joins TRBV20-1 and TRBJ1-3; no clear D gene. The CDR3 has 12 amino acids. Germline V gives CDR1 DFQATT, CDR2 SNEGSKA (reference sequence). Trimming cost V 2 bases and J 3 bases, with 5 bases left between them.

This chain connects TRBV10-3 to TRBJ1-2; no reliable D call. Germline values: CDR1 ENHRY, CDR2 SYGVKD. This CDR3 is 15 amino acids long. The V end lost 6 bases, the J end lost 1 base, and 15 bases lay between the germline ends. This CDR3 is CAISSHLDINYGYTF. CDR3 DNA sequence: TGTGCCATCAGCAGTCACCTTGACATTAACTATGGCTACACCTTC.

This clonotype was detected a few times. The gene calls are TRBV27 and TRBJ1-5; D call uncertain. CDR1 and CDR2 from the germline V gene are MNHEY and SMNVEV (reference sequence). V dropped 0 bases and J dropped 0 bases, with 9 bases sitting between them. The CDR3 runs 16 residues. The CDR3 region has the DNA TGTGCCAGCAGTTTATCTAGGTATAATAGCAATCAGCCCCAGCATTTT. Translation gives CASSLSRYNSNQPQHF.